The 22 T cell receptor beta chains presented below share a single source sample, sequenced in a study of cytomegalovirus exposure and HLA in healthy donors. The PCR contained 60 Vbeta and 13 Jbeta primers. Data came from immunoSEQ multiplex PCR; TCRdb stores just in-frame clones and leaves some out. This table has 200,000 to 250,000 clones, more than 70% appearing once. The sample comprised PBMCs. Receptors originate from a human donor in good health.

The rearrangement links TRBV29-1 to TRBJ2-1; 8 bases map to TRBD1. CDR3 length: 12 residues. The V gene end was trimmed by 7 bases and the J gene end by 6 bases; junction bases not matched to a gene: 5. CDR1 is SQVTM and CDR2 is ANQGSEA in the germline V gene. CDR3 sequence reads: CSARTGINEQFF. The CDR3 bases are TGCAGCGCCAGGACAGGGATCAATGAGCAGTTCTTC.

In this sample, this clone turned up a few times. Written as DNA, the CDR3 is TGTGCCAGCAGCGGAGGGACAGGCTCCCAAGAGACCCAGTACTTC. Translated, it gives CASSGGTGSQETQYF. V usage is TRBV9 and J usage is TRBJ2-5; 8 bases align to TRBD1. Germline CDR1 is SGDLS and CDR2 is YYNGEE. V lost 3 bases and J lost 1; bases outside the gene matches: 5. The CDR3 totals 15 residues. The whole variable domain, remainder taken from reference TRBV9 and TRBJ2-5, is DSGVTQTPKHLITATGQRVTLRCSPRSGDLSVYWYQQSLDQGLQFLIQYYNGEERAKGNILERFSAQQFPDLHSELNLSSLELGDSALYFCASSGGTGSQETQYFGPGTRLLVL.

As for this clone: The same CDR3 arises from other DNA sequences in this sample as well. The J gene is TRBJ1-5, the V gene TRBV5-6; the D is unclear. Trimming shortened V by 4 bases and J by 0 bases, and 8 bases separated the two germline ends. Germline V gives CDR1 SGHDT, CDR2 YYEEEE. The CDR3 spans 14 residues. CDR3 loop: CASSRRGSNQPQHF. CDR3 DNA: TGTGCCAGCAGCCGTCGGGGTAGCAATCAGCCCCAGCATTTT.

The rearrangement joins TRBV14 to TRBJ2-6; perhaps TRBD1 as D (5 bases). Germline V lookup: CDR1 SGHDN, CDR2 FVKESK. The CDR3 extends over 18 amino acids. V lost 1 base and J 0 bases, leaving 13 bases between the germline ends. CDR3 in amino acids: CASSQAPTVRSGANVLTF. The CDR3 nucleotides are TGTGCCAGCAGCCAAGCCCCGACAGTTCGCTCTGGGGCCAACGTCCTGACTTTC.

The chain links TRBV19 to TRBJ1-1; D call uncertain. CDR1 is LNHDA and CDR2 is SQIVND in the germline V gene (reference sequence). This CDR3 is 11 amino acids long. V lost 1 base and J 6 bases, leaving 3 bases between the germline ends. Written as DNA, the CDR3 is TGTGCCAGTAGTATAGCCGCTGAAGCTTTCTTT. This translates into CASSIAAEAFF.

The chain is built from TRBV10-2 and TRBJ1-1; D call uncertain. Trimming stripped 6 bases from V and 0 bases from J, with 8 bases between. The CDR3 covers 13 residues. CDR1 is WSHSY and CDR2 is SAAADI in the germline V gene. The CDR3 nucleotides are TGCGCCAGCAGACAGCGGATGAACACTGAAGCTTTCTTT. Its protein product is CASRQRMNTEAFF.

This chain connects TRBV13 to TRBJ1-3; D gene uncertain. The V and J ends lost 1 base and 0 bases respectively, with 4 bases between them. Germline CDR1 reads PRHDT; CDR2 reads FYEKMQ (reference sequence). The CDR3 loop spans 14 amino acids. The CDR3 spells CASSLVSSGNTIYF. The CDR3 DNA sequence: TGTGCCAGCAGCTTAGTCTCCTCTGGAAACACCATATATTTT.

V usage is TRBV28 and J usage is TRBJ1-5, with D possibly being TRBD1 (6 bases). V gave up 7 bases and J gave up 6 bases, with 16 bases separating them. This CDR3 spans 14 amino acids. Germline CDR1 is MDHEN and CDR2 is SYDVKM. CDR3 region: CASNLPGVGQPQHF. DNA for the CDR3: TGTGCCAGCAATCTACCAGGGGTGGGTCAGCCCCAGCATTTT.

The chain links TRBV6-6 to TRBJ1-4, with 7 bases lining up with TRBD1. The V segment lost 6 bases and the J segment 4 bases; nucleotides outside the gene matches: 8. Germline V lookup: CDR1 MNHNY, CDR2 SVGAGI (reference sequence). The CDR3 sequence is 15 residues long. The CDR3, as DNA: TGTGCCAGCAGATTCAGACAGGGCCATAATGAAAAACTGTTTTTT. Its translation is CASRFRQGHNEKLFF.

The rearrangement joins TRBV4-1 to TRBJ2-3, with TRBD1 matching 7 bases. The V gene end was trimmed by 4 bases and the J gene end by 3 bases; junction bases not matched to a gene: 7. The CDR3 is 15 residues long. Germline assignment: CDR1 MGHRA and CDR2 YSYEKL. The CDR3 reads CASSLGQGETDTQYF. The CDR3 nucleotides are TGCGCCAGCAGCCTGGGGCAGGGGGAAACAGATACGCAGTATTTT.

The J gene is TRBJ1-2, the V gene TRBV9; D might be TRBD1 (5 bases). CDR1 is SGDLS and CDR2 is YYNGEE in the germline V gene. V lost 3 bases to trimming and J lost 4 bases, with 16 bases between them. There are 15 residues in the CDR3. This CDR3 is CASSATPTAGYGYTF. CDR3 sequence (DNA): TGTGCCAGCAGCGCCACTCCGACAGCCGGCTATGGCTACACCTTC.

The chain's CDR3 is CASSQRTSGRGYEQYF. Written as DNA, the CDR3 is TGTGCCAGCAGCCAAAGGACTAGCGGGAGGGGGTACGAGCAGTACTTC. The J gene is TRBJ2-7, the V gene TRBV7-2; TRBD2 matches 15 bases. The length of the CDR3 is 16 residues. The germline CDR1 and CDR2 sequences are SGHTA and FQGNSA. The V and J ends lost 5 bases and 4 bases, in that order; junction bases with no gene match: 6.

This sequence joins TRBV25-1 and TRBJ1-2; D perhaps matches TRBD1 (5 bases). V was clipped by 5 bases and J by 4 bases, with 14 bases between them. CDR3 length equals 14 residues. Germline V gene sequence: CDR1 MGHDK, CDR2 SYGVNS. CDR3 sequence: CASSKKGLRYGYTF. CDR3 sequence (DNA): TGTGCCAGCAGTAAAAAGGGGCTGCGCTATGGCTACACCTTC.

The chain joins TRBV29-1 to TRBJ1-6; TRBD1 aligns across 7 bases. Germline V gene sequence: CDR1 SQVTM, CDR2 ANQGSEA. Trimming cost V 5 bases and J 7 bases; bases outside gene matches: 5. This CDR3 comprises 13 residues. CDR3 bases: TGCAGCGTTCAACAGGGGTGGAATTCACCCCTCCACTTT. Residues: CSVQQGWNSPLHF.

The chain carries TRBV7-9 and TRBJ2-7; 10 bases map to TRBD2. The CDR3 has 15 amino acids. Germline V gene sequence: CDR1 SEHNR, CDR2 FQNEAQ (reference sequence). The junction had 5 bases not matched to a gene; V was cut back by 5 bases and J by 1 base. This chain's CDR3 is CASSPAGGTSYEQYF. The CDR3 coding sequence is TGTGCCAGCAGCCCAGCGGGAGGGACTTCCTACGAGCAGTACTTC.

This chain uses TRBV2 with TRBJ2-1; D possibly corresponds to TRBD1 (6 bases). Germline loops: CDR1 SNHLY, CDR2 FYNNEI. The CDR3 loop spans 12 amino acids. V lost 5 bases to trimming and J lost 9 bases, with 11 bases between them. CDR3 nucleotide sequence: TGTGCCAGCAGTCCTACAGGGTTTGAGCAGTTCTTC. This sequence encodes CASSPTGFEQFF.

This clone was found once. V is TRBV28 and J is TRBJ1-5, with unresolved D. Per germline, CDR1 MDHEN and CDR2 SYDVKM. The CDR3 consists of 14 residues. V was clipped by 7 bases and J by 3 bases, with 13 bases between them. Here the CDR3 DNA reads TGTGCCAGCAAGGTCTCAGGAAACAATCAGCCCCAGCATTTT. Translation: CASKVSGNNQPQHF.

The V gene is TRBV5-4, the J gene TRBJ2-7; 8 bases fit TRBD2. V lost 1 base to trimming and J lost 5 bases; unmatched junction nucleotides: 2. The germline CDR1 and CDR2 sequences are SGHNT and YYREEE (reference sequence). CDR3 length: 13 residues. The CDR3: CASSLREGDEQYF. CDR3 DNA: TGTGCCAGCAGCTTGCGGGAGGGGGACGAGCAGTACTTC.

The J gene is TRBJ2-1, the V gene TRBV7-2, with 7 nucleotides matching TRBD1. V shed 1 base, J shed 0 bases, and the junction held 0 bases outside the gene matches. The CDR3 contains 15 residues. Germline V gives CDR1 SGHTA, CDR2 FQGNSA. In DNA, the CDR3 is TGTGCCAGCAGCTTAGGACAGGGCTCCTACAATGAGCAGTTCTTC. This sequence encodes CASSLGQGSYNEQFF. The whole variable domain, filled in from reference TRBV7-2 and TRBJ2-1, reads GAGVSQSPSNKVTEKGKDVELRCDPISGHTALYWYRQSLGQGLEFLIYFQGNSAPDKSGLPSDRFSAERTGGSVSTLTIQRTQQEDSAVYLCASSLGQGSYNEQFFGPGTRLTVL.

This CDR3 reads CASRRTGASFTDTQYF. The CDR3 bases are TGTGCCAGCAGAAGAACAGGAGCAAGCTTCACAGATACGCAGTATTTT. The chain recombines TRBV28 with TRBJ2-3; the D gene is possibly TRBD1 (5 bases). Trimming shortened V by 6 bases and J by 2 bases, and 18 bases separated the two germline ends. CDR1 MDHEN and CDR2 SYDVKM come from the germline V gene. This CDR3 has 16 amino acids. The full variable domain, completed using reference TRBV28 and TRBJ2-3, is DVKVTQSSRYLVKRTGEKVFLECVQDMDHENMFWYRQDPGLGLRLIYFSYDVKMKEKGDIPEGYSVSREKKERFSLILESASTNQTSMYLCASRRTGASFTDTQYFGPGTRLTVL.

This clone was observed a few times. The chain uses TRBV6-1 and TRBJ1-1; D is unclear. This CDR3 has 13 residues. V lost 4 bases to trimming and J lost 11 bases, with 17 bases between them. CDR1 MNHNS and CDR2 SASEGT come from the germline V gene. CDR3 in DNA: TGTGCCAGCAGTGGACTAGCCCAAAGAGGGGCTTTCTTT. Its protein product is CASSGLAQRGAFF.

J is TRBJ2-7 and V is TRBV28; 9 bases match TRBD1. Trimming cost V 8 bases and J 0 bases; bases outside gene matches: 5. CDR3 length: 14 residues. Germline V CDR1 and CDR2: MDHEN, SYDVKM. The DNA for the CDR3 is TGTGCCAGCGGGAGGACAGGGGTCTCCTACGAGCAGTACTTC. This translates into CASGRTGVSYEQYF.